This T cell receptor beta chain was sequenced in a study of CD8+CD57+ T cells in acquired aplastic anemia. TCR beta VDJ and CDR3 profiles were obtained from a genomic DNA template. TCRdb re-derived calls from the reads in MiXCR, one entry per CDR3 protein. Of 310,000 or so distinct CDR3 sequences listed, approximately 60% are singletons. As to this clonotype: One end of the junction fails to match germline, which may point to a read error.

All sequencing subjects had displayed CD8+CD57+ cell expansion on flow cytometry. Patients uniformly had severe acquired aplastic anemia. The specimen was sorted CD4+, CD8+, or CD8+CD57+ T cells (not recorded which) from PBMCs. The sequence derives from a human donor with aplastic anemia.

This chain's CDR3 is CASRFGSFQETQYF. The CDR3 region has the DNA TGTGCCAGCCGCTTCGGCTCATTCCAAGAGACCCAGTACTTC. The genes are TRBV5-4 and TRBJ2-5; D is unclear. The CDR3 is 14 amino acids. Germline lookup yields CDR1 SGHNT and CDR2 YYREEE (reference sequence).